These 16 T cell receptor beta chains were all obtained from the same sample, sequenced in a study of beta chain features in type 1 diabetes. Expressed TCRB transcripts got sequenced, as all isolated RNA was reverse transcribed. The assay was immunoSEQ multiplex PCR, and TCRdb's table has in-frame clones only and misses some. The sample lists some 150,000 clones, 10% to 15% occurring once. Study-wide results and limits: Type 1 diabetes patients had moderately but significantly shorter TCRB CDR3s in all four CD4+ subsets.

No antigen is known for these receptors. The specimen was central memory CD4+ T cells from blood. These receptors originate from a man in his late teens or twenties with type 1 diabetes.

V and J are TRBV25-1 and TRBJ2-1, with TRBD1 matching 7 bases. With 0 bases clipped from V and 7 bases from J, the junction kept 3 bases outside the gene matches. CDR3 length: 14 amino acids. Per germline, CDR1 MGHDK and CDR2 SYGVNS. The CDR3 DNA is TGTGCCAGCAGTGAATATCGACAGGGTAATGAGCAGTTCTTC. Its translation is CASSEYRQGNEQFF.

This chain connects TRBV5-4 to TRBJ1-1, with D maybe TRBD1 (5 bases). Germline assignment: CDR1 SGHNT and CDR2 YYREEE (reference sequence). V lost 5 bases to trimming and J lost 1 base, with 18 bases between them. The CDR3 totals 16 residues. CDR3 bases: TGTGCCAGCAGGGGTAGGGACTTCTTCGGGAACACTGAAGCTTTCTTT. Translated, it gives CASRGRDFFGNTEAFF.

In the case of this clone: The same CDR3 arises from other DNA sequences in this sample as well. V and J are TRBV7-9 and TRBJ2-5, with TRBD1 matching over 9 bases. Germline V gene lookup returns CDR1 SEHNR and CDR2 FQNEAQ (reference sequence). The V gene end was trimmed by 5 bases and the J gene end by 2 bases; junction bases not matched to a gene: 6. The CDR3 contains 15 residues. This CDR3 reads CASSIGTGRQETQYF. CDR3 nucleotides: TGTGCCAGCAGCATTGGGACAGGGCGACAAGAGACCCAGTACTTC.

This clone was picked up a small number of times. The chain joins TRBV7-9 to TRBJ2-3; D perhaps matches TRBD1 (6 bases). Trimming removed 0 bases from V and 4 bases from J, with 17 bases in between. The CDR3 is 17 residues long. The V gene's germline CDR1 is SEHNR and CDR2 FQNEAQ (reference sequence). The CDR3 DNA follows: TGTGCCAGCAGCTTAGCGTACAGGGACCCAGAGGCAGATACGCAGTATTTT. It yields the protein CASSLAYRDPEADTQYF.

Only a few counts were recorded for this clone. CDR3 in amino acids: CASTLLGQVNEKLFF. For the CDR3, the DNA is TGTGCCAGCACCTTATTGGGGCAGGTTAATGAAAAACTGTTTTTT. The rearrangement links TRBV2 to TRBJ1-4; weak D call: TRBD1 (5 bases). The CDR3 is 15 residues long. V lost 7 bases and J lost 4, with 16 bases in between. Germline CDR1 is SNHLY and CDR2 is FYNNEI.

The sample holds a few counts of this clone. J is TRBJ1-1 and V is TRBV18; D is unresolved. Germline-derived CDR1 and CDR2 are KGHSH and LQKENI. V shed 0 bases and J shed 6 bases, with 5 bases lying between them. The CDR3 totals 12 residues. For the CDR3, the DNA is TGTGCCAGCTCACCACCGAGCGCTGAAGCTTTCTTT. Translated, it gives CASSPPSAEAFF.

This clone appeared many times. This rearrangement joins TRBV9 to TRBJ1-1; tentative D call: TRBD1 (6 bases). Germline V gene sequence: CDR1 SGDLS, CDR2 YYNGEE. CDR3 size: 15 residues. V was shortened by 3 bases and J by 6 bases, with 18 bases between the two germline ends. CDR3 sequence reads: CASSGNPTGNSEAFF. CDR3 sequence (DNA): TGTGCCAGCAGCGGAAACCCCACAGGGAATTCTGAAGCTTTCTTT. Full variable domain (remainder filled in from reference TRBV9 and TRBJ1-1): DSGVTQTPKHLITATGQRVTLRCSPRSGDLSVYWYQQSLDQGLQFLIQYYNGEERAKGNILERFSAQQFPDLHSELNLSSLELGDSALYFCASSGNPTGNSEAFFGQGTRLTVV.

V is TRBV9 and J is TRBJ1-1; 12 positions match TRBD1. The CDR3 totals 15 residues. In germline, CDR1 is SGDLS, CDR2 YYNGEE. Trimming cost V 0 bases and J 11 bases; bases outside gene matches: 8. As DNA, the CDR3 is TGTGCCAGCAGCGTAGAAGGGACAGGGGGCTTGCATGCTTTCTTT. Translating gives CASSVEGTGGLHAFF.

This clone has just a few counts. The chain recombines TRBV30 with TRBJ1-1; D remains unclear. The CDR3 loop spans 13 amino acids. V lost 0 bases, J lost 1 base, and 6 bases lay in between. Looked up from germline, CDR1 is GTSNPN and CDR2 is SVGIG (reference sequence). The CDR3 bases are TGTGCCTGGAGTGTATCGGAGAACACTGAAGCTTTCTTT. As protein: CAWSVSENTEAFF.

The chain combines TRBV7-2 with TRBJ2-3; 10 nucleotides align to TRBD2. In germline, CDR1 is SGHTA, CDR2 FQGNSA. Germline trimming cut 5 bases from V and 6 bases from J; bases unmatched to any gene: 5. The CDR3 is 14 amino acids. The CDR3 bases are TGTGCCAGCAGCGAACTAGCGGGGAAGGATACGCAGTATTTT. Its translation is CASSELAGKDTQYF.

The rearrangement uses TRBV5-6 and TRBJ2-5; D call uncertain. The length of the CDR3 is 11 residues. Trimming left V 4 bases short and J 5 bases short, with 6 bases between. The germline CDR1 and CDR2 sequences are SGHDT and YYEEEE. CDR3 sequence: CASSVRETQYF. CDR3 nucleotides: TGTGCCAGCAGCGTTCGGGAGACCCAGTACTTC.

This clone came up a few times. The CDR3 bases are TGTGCCAGCAGCGACCCCCTCCGCACAGATACGCAGTATTTT. As protein: CASSDPLRTDTQYF. The V gene is TRBV9, the J gene TRBJ2-3, with D unclear. V lost 3 bases and J lost 1, with 9 bases in between. Per germline, CDR1 SGDLS and CDR2 YYNGEE. The CDR3 totals 14 residues.

For the CDR3, the DNA is TGTGCCAGCCAGACAGGGAACTACGAGCAGTACTTC. Its protein product is CASQTGNYEQYF. The chain uses TRBV7-8 and TRBJ2-7; 7 bases match TRBD1. This CDR3 comprises 12 residues. Germline V gene data show CDR1 as SGHVS and CDR2 as FQNEAQ. V was pared by 8 bases and J by 3 bases, with 4 bases of the junction left unmatched.

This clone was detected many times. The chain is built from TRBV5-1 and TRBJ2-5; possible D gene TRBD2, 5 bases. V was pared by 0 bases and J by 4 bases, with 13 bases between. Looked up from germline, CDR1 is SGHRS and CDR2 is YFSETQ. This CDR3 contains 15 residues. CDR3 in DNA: TGCGCCAGCAGCTTGGGAGACATTGAGGGAGAGACCCAGTACTTC. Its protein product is CASSLGDIEGETQYF. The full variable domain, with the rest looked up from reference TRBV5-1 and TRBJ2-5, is KAGVTQTPRYLIKTRGQQVTLSCSPISGHRSVSWYQQTPGQGLQFLFEYFSETQRNKGNFPGRFSGRQFSNSRSEMNVSTLELGDSALYLCASSLGDIEGETQYFGPGTRLLVL.

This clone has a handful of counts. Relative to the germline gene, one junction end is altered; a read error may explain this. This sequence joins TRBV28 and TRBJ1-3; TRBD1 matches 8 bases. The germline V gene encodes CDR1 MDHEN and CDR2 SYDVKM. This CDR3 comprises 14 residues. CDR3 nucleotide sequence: TGTGCCTGCAGCGCAGGGGGCGCGGGAAACACCATATATTTT. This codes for CACSAGGAGNTIYF.

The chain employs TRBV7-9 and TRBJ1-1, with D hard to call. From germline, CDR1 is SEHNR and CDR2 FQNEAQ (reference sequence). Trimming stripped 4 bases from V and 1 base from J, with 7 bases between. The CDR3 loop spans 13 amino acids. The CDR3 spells CASSSAANTEAFF. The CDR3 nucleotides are TGTGCCAGCAGCTCCGCAGCGAACACTGAAGCTTTCTTT.